This T cell receptor beta chain stems from a study of blood T cell repertoires in COVID-19. Across the whole study: Both acute and convalescent COVID-19 samples were obtained from the United States, Italy and Spain.

Participant-given clinical history determined each cohort assignment. Cohort 3 donors were reported recovered after two negative PCRs, clearance, or symptom resolution. In the original processing: For nucleated cells, counts were estimated from reference gene primer amplification. Clones were read by immunoSEQ multiplex PCR, and TCRdb kept only the in-frame ones, dropping some. The V and J calls and clone size come from that table; D and trimming were worked out from the DNA. The profile shows about 240,000 clones, around 89% of them singletons. The germline gives CDR1 MDHEN, CDR2 SYDVKM. This CDR3 is built from 14 residues. The V and J ends lost 8 bases and 8 bases respectively, with 21 bases between them.

The sample consisted of PBMCs or T cells enriched from blood (not recorded which). The clonotype originates from a woman under 40 who had recovered from COVID-19. This chain links TRBV28 with TRBJ1-1, with a weak D call TRBD1 (6 bases). DNA of the CDR3: TGTGCCAGCTGTATGTCCCTGGGGGCCCGCGAAGCTTTCTTT. It yields the protein CASCMSLGAREAFF. The full variable domain, in which reference TRBV28 and TRBJ1-1 provide the parts outside the CDR3, is DVKVTQSSRYLVKRTGEKVFLECVQDMDHENMFWYRQDPGLGLRLIYFSYDVKMKEKGDIPEGYSVSREKKERFSLILESASTNQTSMYLCASCMSLGAREAFFGQGTRLTVV.